The clone carrying this T cell receptor beta chain appeared many times. Its antigen is still unknown. Donors gave roughly 10 milliliters of peripheral blood apiece. Total RNA was extracted at no less than 6 micrograms per sample. This specimen belongs to a study of blood T cells in healthy people across ages. The germline V gene encodes CDR1 SQVTM and CDR2 ANQGSEA. The CDR3 is 14 residues long. After removal of 6 bases from V and 5 bases from J, the junction contained 10 bases not matched to a gene. A J-beta primer mix and a sample-barcoded 5' primer were used in a second PCR of about 7 to 11 cycles. From each sample, at least 2.5 million paired-end reads containing CDR3 were obtained. In TCRdb, the 5' RACE reads were re-called with MiXCR into one record per CDR3 protein. In the table there are 700,000 to 1,000,000 distinct CDR3 sequences, around 42% of which are singletons. Study-wide findings and caveats: Diversity was higher, and naive CD4+ cells more numerous, in long-lived donors than in aged donors.

The sequence derives from a man aged 55 to 69 in good health. The J gene is TRBJ2-7, the V gene TRBV29-1; 10 bases are shared with TRBD2. Sequencing was done on a sample of blood. CDR3 DNA: TGCAGCGTCGCCATCTCCCTAGCGGGGGACGAGCAGTACTTC. Protein product: CSVAISLAGDEQYF.